These 30 T cell receptor beta chains share one sample of origin, sequenced in a study of T cell repertoires in cytomegalovirus infection. In TCRdb, the reads were re-called with MiXCR into one record per CDR3 protein. The sample has under 300,000 distinct CDR3 sequences; 15% to 20% are singletons. Sequenced material: CD8+ T cells from PBMCs. These TCRs come from a human donor in good health (CMV status not recorded). Some clones in this sample may be carry-over from other donors' samples.

This clonotype has a handful of counts. The gene calls are TRBV7-9 and TRBJ2-7, with 8 bases matching TRBD2. V shed 5 bases and J 3 bases; nucleotides not matched to a gene: 12. This CDR3 has 16 residues. The germline V gene has CDR1 SEHNR and CDR2 FQNEAQ (reference sequence). The CDR3 reads CASSPPAGGLDYEQYF. The CDR3 DNA reads as TGTGCCAGCAGCCCGCCGGCGGGGGGATTGGACTACGAGCAGTACTTC.

This clonotype was detected a few times. The chain has TRBV24-1 and TRBJ1-1, with TRBD1 identical over 7 bases. The germline CDR1 and CDR2 sequences are KGHDR and SFDVKD. The CDR3 totals 15 residues. J lost 2 bases, V lost 9 bases, and 11 bases had no gene match. This CDR3 is CATRTLGQINTEAFF. Written as DNA, the CDR3 is TGTGCCACCCGTACGTTGGGACAGATAAACACTGAAGCTTTCTTT.

This clonotype was observed many times. This chain joins TRBV7-8 and TRBJ2-7, with D perhaps matching TRBD1 (6 bases). The CDR3 has 16 amino acids. Germline values: CDR1 SGHVS, CDR2 FQNEAQ. Trimming shortened V by 5 bases and J by 0 bases, and 17 bases separated the two germline ends. CDR3 protein: CASSGPGQRNSYEQYF. DNA of the CDR3: TGTGCCAGCAGCGGACCCGGACAGAGAAACTCCTACGAGCAGTACTTC.

The sample holds many counts of this clonotype. The genes are TRBV28 and TRBJ1-2; maybe TRBD1 (6 bases). Germline V gives CDR1 MDHEN, CDR2 SYDVKM. The CDR3 runs 14 residues. V was pared by 3 bases and J by 4 bases, with 12 bases between. CDR3 nucleotide sequence: TGTGCCAGCAGTTTCCAGGGGACGGTCTATGGCTACACCTTC. Its translation: CASSFQGTVYGYTF.

The V and J genes are TRBV12-3 or TRBV12-4 and TRBJ1-5; D is ambiguous. This CDR3 has 15 amino acids. V shed 3 bases and J shed 2 bases, with 11 bases lying between them. CDR3 bases: TGTGCCAGCAGTTTCACTCGAGTTGGCAATCAGCCCCAGCATTTT. As protein: CASSFTRVGNQPQHF.

This clonotype came up many times. The rearrangement uses TRBV7-9 and TRBJ2-2; D uncertain. Germline V CDR1 and CDR2: SEHNR, FQNEAQ (reference sequence). V gave up 7 bases and J gave up 3 bases, with 15 bases separating them. There are 15 residues in the CDR3. The DNA of the CDR3 is TGTGCCAGCACCCCCCGGGTACAGTACACCGGGGAGCTGTTTTTT. This encodes CASTPRVQYTGELFF.

This clonotype was found a few times. The J gene is TRBJ2-3, the V gene TRBV7-8; D is possibly TRBD2 (6 bases). There are 15 residues in the CDR3. Germline assignment: CDR1 SGHVS and CDR2 FQNEAQ. V was pared by 0 bases and J by 2 bases, with 9 bases between. The CDR3 DNA follows: TGTGCCAGCAGCTTAGCGGGGGGTACCACAGATACGCAGTATTTT. This codes for CASSLAGGTTDTQYF.

The rearrangement joins TRBV25-1 to TRBJ1-1; TRBD1 agrees at 10 bases. Germline V lookup: CDR1 MGHDK, CDR2 SYGVNS. J gave up 6 bases and V 9 bases, and 7 bases lay outside the gene matches. The CDR3 totals 13 residues. The DNA of the CDR3 is TGTGCCAGTGGACAGGGGGTAATCGCTGAAGCTTTCTTT. Translating it yields CASGQGVIAEAFF.

This clonotype was counted between two and nine times. The CDR3 region has the DNA TGTGCCAGCAGCGCTTGGGACAGGGTAGGAGATACGCAGTATTTT. As protein: CASSAWDRVGDTQYF. V and J are TRBV9 and TRBJ2-3; TRBD1 agrees at 9 bases. The CDR3 sequence is 15 residues long. The V gene's germline CDR1 is SGDLS and CDR2 YYNGEE. The trim removed 3 bases at V and 5 bases at J, leaving 7 bases unmatched.

The chain has TRBV7-9 and TRBJ2-1; 8 positions match TRBD1. Trimming at V came to 4 bases and at J to 2 bases, leaving 13 bases not matched to a gene. The CDR3 is made up of 18 amino acids. CDR1 and CDR2 from the germline V gene are SEHNR and FQNEAQ (reference sequence). The CDR3 nucleotides read TGTGCCAGCAGCTCTAGTGACAGGGGCTTGGGCCCCTACAATGAGCAGTTCTTC. Residues: CASSSSDRGLGPYNEQFF. Looking up the rest from reference TRBV7-9 and TRBJ2-1 gives the full variable domain: DTGVSQNPRHKITKRGQNVTFRCDPISEHNRLYWYRQTLGQGPEFLTYFQNEAQLEKSRLLSDRFSAERPKGSFSTLEIQRTEQGDSAMYLCASSSSDRGLGPYNEQFFGPGTRLTVL.

The chain couples TRBV20-1 to TRBJ2-3, with 8 nucleotides matching TRBD2. Germline trimming cut 2 bases from V and 2 bases from J; bases unmatched to any gene: 9. The germline gives CDR1 DFQATT, CDR2 SNEGSKA (reference sequence). The CDR3 length is 16 residues. The CDR3, as DNA: TGCAGTGCTAGACCTCCGGGACTAGTAACCACAGATACGCAGTATTTT. It yields the protein CSARPPGLVTTDTQYF.

This clonotype came up a few times. This chain links TRBV9 with TRBJ2-7, with D perhaps matching TRBD2 (5 bases). CDR3 size: 15 residues. Trimming removed 7 bases from V and 5 bases from J, with 22 bases in between. Germline V gene lookup returns CDR1 SGDLS and CDR2 YYNGEE. CDR3 sequence reads: CASGRDGRPGDEQYF. The DNA of the CDR3 is TGTGCCAGCGGTCGAGACGGACGACCCGGGGACGAGCAGTACTTC.

The rearrangement links TRBV29-1 to TRBJ1-1, with 7 bases fitting TRBD1. V lost 5 bases to trimming and J lost 0 bases; unmatched junction nucleotides: 6. Germline V lookup: CDR1 SQVTM, CDR2 ANQGSEA. This CDR3 region has 14 residues. CDR3 DNA: TGCAGCGTTTCAAAGGGGGCCTTGAACACTGAAGCTTTCTTT. It is translated as CSVSKGALNTEAFF.

This clonotype has more than one count but fewer than ten. J is TRBJ2-7 and V is TRBV5-5; TRBD2 agrees at 9 bases. The CDR3 extends over 15 amino acids. Germline V CDR1 and CDR2: SGHKS, YYEKEE (reference sequence). With 3 bases clipped from V and 2 bases from J, the junction kept 6 bases outside the gene matches. The CDR3 reads CASSSASGAPYEQYF. DNA of the CDR3: TGTGCCAGCAGCTCGGCTAGCGGGGCGCCCTACGAGCAGTACTTC. Supplemented by reference TRBV5-5 and TRBJ2-7, the full variable domain reads DAGVTQSPTHLIKTRGQQVTLRCSPISGHKSVSWYQQVLGQGPQFIFQYYEKEERGRGNFPDRFSARQFPNYSSELNVNALLLGDSALYLCASSSASGAPYEQYFGPGTRLTVT.

This clonotype came up many times. The genes are TRBV7-2 and TRBJ1-1, with unresolved D. The CDR3 extends over 13 amino acids. V was clipped by 6 bases and J by 4 bases, with 12 bases between them. The V gene's germline CDR1 is SGHTA and CDR2 FQGNSA. The CDR3 DNA is TGTGCCAGCAGTCAACCCAATCCCACTGAAGCTTTCTTT. This translates into CASSQPNPTEAFF.

This chain uses TRBV7-9 with TRBJ2-1; D unresolved. The ends were cut back, 2 bases at V and 3 bases at J, with 11 bases in the middle. The CDR3 sequence is 15 residues long. Germline V CDR1 and CDR2: SEHNR, FQNEAQ (reference sequence). CDR3: CASSLLVPGYNEQFF. Written as DNA, the CDR3 is TGTGCCAGCAGCTTATTAGTCCCCGGCTACAATGAGCAGTTCTTC.

The table lists this clonotype with a few counts. The gene calls are TRBV15 and TRBJ2-1; D possibly corresponds to TRBD2 (6 bases). This CDR3 is 16 amino acids long. Trimming cost V 5 bases and J 8 bases, with 22 bases left between them. CDR1 and CDR2 (germline): LNHNV, YYDKDF (reference sequence). The CDR3 bases are TGTGCCACCAGCCCCCTTCCTCCAGGGAGGTTCGATGAGCAGTTCTTC. The encoded protein is CATSPLPPGRFDEQFF.

There are many counts of this clonotype. The gene calls are TRBV6-1 and TRBJ1-5, with a possible D match to TRBD1 (5 bases). The CDR3 is 16 residues long. Trimming cost V 4 bases and J 7 bases, with 20 bases left between them. Germline values: CDR1 MNHNS, CDR2 SASEGT. The CDR3 region is CASSGFQGPIDQPQHF. CDR3 DNA: TGTGCCAGCAGTGGGTTCCAGGGACCCATAGACCAGCCCCAGCATTTT.

This clonotype was recorded many times. This chain joins TRBV12-3 or TRBV12-4 and TRBJ1-6; D is uncertain. V was trimmed by 7 bases and J by 10 bases, leaving 20 bases between them. The CDR3 spans 15 residues. The CDR3 bases are TGTGCCAGCACCCGAAAAGGAGGTGGACGGTCACCCCTCCACTTT. Translating gives CASTRKGGGRSPLHF.

This clonotype has only a few counts. The V gene is TRBV11-2, the J gene TRBJ2-1, with D unclear. The germline V and J ends were trimmed by 5 bases and 0 bases, with 17 bases remaining between them. Germline V gives CDR1 SGHAT, CDR2 FQNNGV. CDR3 length: 17 residues. In nucleotides, the CDR3 is TGTGCCAGCAGCGGTGAGTTTGGCGGAAGCTCCTACAATGAGCAGTTCTTC. Amino acids: CASSGEFGGSSYNEQFF.

This clonotype was picked up many times. The rearrangement links TRBV7-6 to TRBJ2-1; TRBD2 matches at 10 bases. The CDR3 covers 18 residues. The germline gives CDR1 SGHVS, CDR2 FNYEAQ. Germline trimming cut 5 bases from V and 1 base from J; bases unmatched to any gene: 11. DNA for the CDR3: TGTGCCAGCAGCCCCGCTTCTAGCGGGGGCAAATCCTACAATGAGCAGTTCTTC. Translated: CASSPASSGGKSYNEQFF.

The V call is TRBV9, the J call TRBJ2-2, with 7 bases identical to TRBD2. The trim removed 4 bases at V and 1 base at J, leaving 4 bases unmatched. The CDR3 is made up of 15 amino acids. CDR1 and CDR2 (germline): SGDLS, YYNGEE. The CDR3 DNA is TGTGCCAGCAGCCCGGGGGGAGGGAACACCGGGGAGCTGTTTTTT. Amino acid sequence: CASSPGGGNTGELFF.

This chain joins TRBV29-1 and TRBJ2-1, with 10 bases matching TRBD1. Germline V lookup: CDR1 SQVTM, CDR2 ANQGSEA. This CDR3 has 14 residues. V was pared by 4 bases and J by 8 bases, with 8 bases of the junction left unmatched. The CDR3 sequence is CSVAYSTGGDEQFF. As DNA, the CDR3 is TGCAGCGTTGCTTATTCGACAGGGGGCGATGAGCAGTTCTTC.

The genes are TRBV7-3 and TRBJ2-7, with 8 bases matching TRBD1. Unmatched junction bases numbered 8, after V lost 5 bases and J lost 2 bases. Germline CDR1 is SGHTA and CDR2 is FQGTGA. The CDR3 loop spans 15 amino acids. Here the CDR3 reads CASSLSAGQAYEQYF. The CDR3 nucleotides read TGTGCCAGCAGCCTATCGGCGGGACAGGCCTACGAGCAGTACTTC.

This clonotype was counted at least ten times. The genes are TRBV7-8 and TRBJ2-7; 7 bases map to TRBD2. This CDR3 has 14 amino acids. Trimming cost V 1 base and J 6 bases; bases outside gene matches: 6. Germline V gives CDR1 SGHVS, CDR2 FQNEAQ. The CDR3 spells CASSLGTSIREQYF. The CDR3 nucleotides are TGTGCCAGCAGCTTAGGGACTAGTATCCGCGAGCAGTACTTC.

This chain connects TRBV19 to TRBJ2-7, with D tentatively TRBD1 (5 bases). This CDR3 spans 14 amino acids. The germline gives CDR1 LNHDA, CDR2 SQIVND (reference sequence). Between the trimmed V and J ends, which lost 5 bases and 5 bases, there was a span of 16 bases. CDR3 protein: CASSSYAGNHEQYF. CDR3 coding DNA: TGTGCCAGTAGTTCTTACGCAGGGAATCACGAGCAGTACTTC.

This clonotype occurred many times. This rearrangement joins TRBV6-1 to TRBJ1-2, with unresolved D. V lost 8 bases, J lost 5 bases, and 12 bases lay in between. Per germline, CDR1 MNHNS and CDR2 SASEGT. This CDR3 is built from 12 residues. Written as DNA, the CDR3 is TGTGCCAGCGGTACCGGGAGTTATGGCTACACCTTC. This codes for CASGTGSYGYTF.

The CDR3 sequence is CASSQSRGTPSNQPQHF. Written as DNA, the CDR3 is TGTGCCAGCAGCCAGAGCCGAGGGACACCCAGCAATCAGCCCCAGCATTTT. The chain recombines TRBV3-1 with TRBJ1-5, with a tentative D call TRBD1 (6 bases). CDR3 length equals 17 residues. Germline V lookup: CDR1 LGHDT, CDR2 YNNKEL (reference sequence). Trimming took 3 bases from V and 1 from J, leaving 16 bases between them.

The V call is TRBV20-1, the J call TRBJ2-1; 11 nucleotides match TRBD2. The J segment lost 1 base and the V segment lost 3 bases, leaving 5 bases of the junction unmatched. The CDR3 is made up of 16 amino acids. CDR1 DFQATT and CDR2 SNEGSKA come from the germline V gene (reference sequence). CDR3 nucleotides: TGCAGTGCTAGTCAGCTAGCGGGGGGTTCCTACAATGAGCAGTTCTTC. This codes for CSASQLAGGSYNEQFF.

The V and J genes are TRBV2 and TRBJ1-1; TRBD1 is a possible D gene (6 bases). This CDR3 has 14 residues. The germline V gene has CDR1 SNHLY and CDR2 FYNNEI. The germline V and J ends were trimmed by 7 bases and 1 base, with 13 bases remaining between them. This CDR3 is CASTWTVWNTEAFF. CDR3 coding DNA: TGTGCCAGCACTTGGACAGTATGGAACACTGAAGCTTTCTTT.